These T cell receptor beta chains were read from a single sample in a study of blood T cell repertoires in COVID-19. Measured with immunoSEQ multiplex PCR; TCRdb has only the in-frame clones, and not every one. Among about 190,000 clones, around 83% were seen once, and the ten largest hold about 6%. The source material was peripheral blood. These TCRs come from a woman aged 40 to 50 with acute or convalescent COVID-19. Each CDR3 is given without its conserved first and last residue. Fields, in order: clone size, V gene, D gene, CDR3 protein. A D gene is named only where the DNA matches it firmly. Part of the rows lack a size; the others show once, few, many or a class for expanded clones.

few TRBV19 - ASSIVNSGHTEAF
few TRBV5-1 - ASSPNYVDGYT
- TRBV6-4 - ASIIDSLYGYT
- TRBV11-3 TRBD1 ASSATGGEKLF
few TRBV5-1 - ASSPTGSTDTQY
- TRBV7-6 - ASSPLVRDRMNTEAF
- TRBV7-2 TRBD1 ASSFRDRGLGYGYT
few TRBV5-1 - ASSIQGVAGYT
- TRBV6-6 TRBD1 ASSLPGQSTGELF
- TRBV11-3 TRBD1 ASSLGGGQGRWNTEAF
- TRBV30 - AWRVANEKLF
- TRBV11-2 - ASSPSGKLF
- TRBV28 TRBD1 ASSPTGVRTEAF
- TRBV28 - ASSPPGTRIGEQY
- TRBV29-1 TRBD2 SVEEGGGDSYNEQF
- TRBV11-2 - ASRGPTYEQY